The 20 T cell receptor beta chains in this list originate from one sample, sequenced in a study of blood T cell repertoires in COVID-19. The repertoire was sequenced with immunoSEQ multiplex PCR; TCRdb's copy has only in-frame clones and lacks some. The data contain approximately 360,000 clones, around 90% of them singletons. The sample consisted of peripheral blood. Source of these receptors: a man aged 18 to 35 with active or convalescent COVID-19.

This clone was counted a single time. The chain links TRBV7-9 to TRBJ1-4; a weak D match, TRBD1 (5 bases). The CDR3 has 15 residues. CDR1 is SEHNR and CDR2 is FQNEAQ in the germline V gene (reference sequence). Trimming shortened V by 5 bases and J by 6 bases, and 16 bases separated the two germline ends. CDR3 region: CASSPGARRDEKLFF. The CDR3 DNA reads TGTGCCAGCAGCCCTGGGGCGCGTCGGGATGAAAAACTGTTTTTT.

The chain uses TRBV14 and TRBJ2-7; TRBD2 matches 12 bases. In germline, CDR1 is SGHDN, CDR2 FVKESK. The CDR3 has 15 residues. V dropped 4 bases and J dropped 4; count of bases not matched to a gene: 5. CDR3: CASSPTSGSLYEQYF. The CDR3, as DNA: TGTGCCAGCAGCCCGACTAGCGGGAGTCTGTACGAGCAGTACTTC.

In DNA form, the CDR3 reads TGTGCCAGTAGTTGGCGGGCAGGAGGGACTGAAGCTTTCTTT. Its translation is CASSWRAGGTEAFF. The chain links TRBV19 to TRBJ1-1; D gene unclear. Germline assignment: CDR1 LNHDA and CDR2 SQIVND (reference sequence). The ends were cut back, 5 bases at V and 5 bases at J, with 15 bases in the middle. CDR3 length equals 14 residues.

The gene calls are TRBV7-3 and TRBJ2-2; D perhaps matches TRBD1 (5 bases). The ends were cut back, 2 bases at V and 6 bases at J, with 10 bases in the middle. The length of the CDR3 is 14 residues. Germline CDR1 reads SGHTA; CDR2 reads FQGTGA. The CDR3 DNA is TGTGCCAGCAGCTTAGGCAGGGTCTCCGGGGAGCTGTTTTTT. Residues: CASSLGRVSGELFF. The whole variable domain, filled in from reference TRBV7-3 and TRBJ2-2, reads GAGVSQTPSNKVTEKGKYVELRCDPISGHTALYWYRQSLGQGPEFLIYFQGTGAADDSGLPNDRFFAVRPEGSVSTLKIQRTERGDSAVYLCASSLGRVSGELFFGEGSRLTVL.

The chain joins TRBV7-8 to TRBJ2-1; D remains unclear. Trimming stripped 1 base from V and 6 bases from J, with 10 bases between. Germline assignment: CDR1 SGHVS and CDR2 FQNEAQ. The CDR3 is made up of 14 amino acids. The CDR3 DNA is TGTGCCAGCAGCTTAGGCGAGCTTATCAATGAGCAGTTCTTC. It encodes CASSLGELINEQFF. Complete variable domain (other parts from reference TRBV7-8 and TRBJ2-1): GAGVSQSPRYKVAKRGQDVALRCDPISGHVSLFWYQQALGQGPEFLTYFQNEAQLDKSGLPSDRFFAERPEGSVSTLKIQRTQQEDSAVYLCASSLGELINEQFFGPGTRLTVL.

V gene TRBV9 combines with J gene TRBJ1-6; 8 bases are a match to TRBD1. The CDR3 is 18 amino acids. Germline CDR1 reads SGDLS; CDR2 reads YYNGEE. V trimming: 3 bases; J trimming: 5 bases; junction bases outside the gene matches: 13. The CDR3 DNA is TGTGCCAGCAGCGCCACTTTTTCGGACAGGGACCATAATTCACCCCTCCACTTT. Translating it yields CASSATFSDRDHNSPLHF.

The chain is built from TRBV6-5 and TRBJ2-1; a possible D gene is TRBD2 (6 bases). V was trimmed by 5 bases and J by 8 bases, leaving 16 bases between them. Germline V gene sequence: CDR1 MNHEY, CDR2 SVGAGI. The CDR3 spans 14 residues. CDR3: CASSPRTTPDEQFF. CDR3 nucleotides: TGTGCCAGCAGTCCCCGGACTACCCCCGATGAGCAGTTCTTC.

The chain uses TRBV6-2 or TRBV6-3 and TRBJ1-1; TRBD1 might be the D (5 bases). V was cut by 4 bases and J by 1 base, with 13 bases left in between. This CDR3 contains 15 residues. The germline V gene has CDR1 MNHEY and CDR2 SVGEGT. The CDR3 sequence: CASSLSDRSNTEAFF. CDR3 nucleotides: TGTGCCAGCAGTTTGAGCGACAGATCGAACACTGAAGCTTTCTTT.

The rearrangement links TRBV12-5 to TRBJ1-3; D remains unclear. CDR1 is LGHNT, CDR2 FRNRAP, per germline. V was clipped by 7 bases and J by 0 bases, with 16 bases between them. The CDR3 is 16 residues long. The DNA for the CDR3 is TGTGCTAGTGCCGACCCCCACAGTTCCTCTGGAAACACCATATATTTT. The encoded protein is CASADPHSSSGNTIYF.

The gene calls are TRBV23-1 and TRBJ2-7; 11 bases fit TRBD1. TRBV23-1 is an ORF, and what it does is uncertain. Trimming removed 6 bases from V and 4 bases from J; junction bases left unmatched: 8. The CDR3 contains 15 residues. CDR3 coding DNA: TGCGCCAGCAGGAGGACCGGGACAGGGGGATACGAGCAGTACTTC. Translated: CASRRTGTGGYEQYF.

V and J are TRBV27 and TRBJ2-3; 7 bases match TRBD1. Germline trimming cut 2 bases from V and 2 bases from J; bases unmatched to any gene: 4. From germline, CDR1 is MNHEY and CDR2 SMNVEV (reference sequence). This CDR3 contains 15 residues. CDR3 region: CASSLRGQNTDTQYF. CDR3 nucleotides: TGTGCCAGCAGTTTAAGGGGACAGAACACAGATACGCAGTATTTT.

CDR3 residues: CASSQVRFPTGELFF. The CDR3, as DNA: TGTGCCAGCAGCCAAGTGCGATTCCCCACCGGGGAGCTGTTTTTT. The V gene is TRBV3-1 (or the pseudogene TRBV3-2), the J gene TRBJ2-2; D is undetermined. V was cut by 1 base and J by 4 bases, with 10 bases left in between. This CDR3 contains 15 residues. CDR1 is LGHDT, CDR2 YNNKEL, per germline (reference sequence).

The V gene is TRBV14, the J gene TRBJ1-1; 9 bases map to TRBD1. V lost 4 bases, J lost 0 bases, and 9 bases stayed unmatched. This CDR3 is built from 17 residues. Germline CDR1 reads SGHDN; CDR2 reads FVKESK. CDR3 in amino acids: CASSPHRDRDMNTEAFF. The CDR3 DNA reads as TGTGCCAGCAGCCCGCACCGGGACAGGGACATGAACACTGAAGCTTTCTTT.

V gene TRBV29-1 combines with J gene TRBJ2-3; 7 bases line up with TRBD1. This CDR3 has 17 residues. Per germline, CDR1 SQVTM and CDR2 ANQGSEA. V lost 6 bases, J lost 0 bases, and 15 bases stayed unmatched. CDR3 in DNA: TGCAGCGTGGGGCCGAAAGACAGGGTGTTTAGCACAGATACGCAGTATTTT. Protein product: CSVGPKDRVFSTDTQYF.

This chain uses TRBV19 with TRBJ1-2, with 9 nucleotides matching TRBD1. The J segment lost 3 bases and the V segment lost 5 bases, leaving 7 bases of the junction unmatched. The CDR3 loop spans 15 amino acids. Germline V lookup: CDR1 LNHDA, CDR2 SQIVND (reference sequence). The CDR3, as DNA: TGTGCCAGTAGTCCCACAGGGGGCGCAGACTATGGCTACACCTTC. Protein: CASSPTGGADYGYTF.

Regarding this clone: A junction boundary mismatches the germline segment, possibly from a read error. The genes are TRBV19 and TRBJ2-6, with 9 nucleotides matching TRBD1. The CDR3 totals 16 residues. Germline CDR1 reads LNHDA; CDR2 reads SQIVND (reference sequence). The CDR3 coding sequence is TGTGCCAGTAGACTTACAGGGGGCTCTGGGGCCAACGTGCTGACTTTC. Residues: CASRLTGGSGANVLTF.

The CDR3 coding sequence is TGCAGCGTTGATGACAGGGGGGAAGGTGAAAAACTGTTTTTT. Translating gives CSVDDRGEGEKLFF. This rearrangement joins TRBV29-1 to TRBJ1-4; TRBD1 matches at 9 bases. With 3 bases clipped from V and 7 bases from J, the junction kept 6 bases outside the gene matches. Germline CDR1 and CDR2: SQVTM and ANQGSEA. The CDR3 runs 14 residues.

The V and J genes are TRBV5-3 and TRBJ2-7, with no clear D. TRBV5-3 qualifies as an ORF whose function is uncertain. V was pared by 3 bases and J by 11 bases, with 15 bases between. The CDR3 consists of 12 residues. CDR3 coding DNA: TGTGCCAGAAGCTCCCGGTTCTCCCGGGAGTACTTC. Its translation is CARSSRFSREYF.

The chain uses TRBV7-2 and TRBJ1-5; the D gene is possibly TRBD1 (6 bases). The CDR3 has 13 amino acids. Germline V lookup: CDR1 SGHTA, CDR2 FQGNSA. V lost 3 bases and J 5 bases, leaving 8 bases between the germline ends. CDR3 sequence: CASSFDRYQPQHF. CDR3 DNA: TGTGCCAGCAGCTTTGACAGGTATCAGCCCCAGCATTTT.

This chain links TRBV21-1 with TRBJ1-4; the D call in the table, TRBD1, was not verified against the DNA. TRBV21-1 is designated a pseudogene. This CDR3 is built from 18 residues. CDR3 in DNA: TGTGCCAGCAGCAGACTAATGGGAAAAGGGGGCACTAATGAAAAACTGTTTTTT. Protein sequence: CASSRLMGKGGTNEKLFF.